Listed here are 3 T cell receptor beta chains from one sample, sequenced in a study of cytomegalovirus exposure and HLA in healthy donors. Primers for the PCR totalled 60 Vbeta and 13 Jbeta. The method was immunoSEQ multiplex PCR; TCRdb's version includes in-frame clones alone and lacks a portion of them. This sample has some 170,000 clones, with 75% to 80% found just once. Sample: PBMCs. These receptors came from a man aged 35-49 years in good health and CMV-seropositive.

A note on this clone: One junction end disagrees with the germline gene, perhaps due to a read error. This rearrangement joins TRBV18 to TRBJ1-2, with a weak D call TRBD1 (6 bases). Germline V gene data show CDR1 as KGHSH and CDR2 as LQKENI. The CDR3 covers 17 residues. The CDR3 nucleotides are TGTGCCAGCTCACCACCGCAGCGTGTTACAGGGCTCTATGGCCACACCTTC. It codes for CASSPPQRVTGLYGHTF.

The chain is built from TRBV19 and TRBJ1-5, with TRBD1 matching 8 bases. This CDR3 contains 14 residues. CDR1 is LNHDA and CDR2 is SQIVND in the germline V gene (reference sequence). With V trimmed by 6 bases and J by 6 bases, 7 bases remained unmatched. Here the CDR3 reads CASSRGLVGQPQHF. The CDR3 DNA reads as TGTGCCAGTAGCAGGGGGCTGGTGGGTCAGCCCCAGCATTTT.

V gene TRBV28 combines with J gene TRBJ2-7, with 9 bases fitting TRBD1. Germline V gives CDR1 MDHEN, CDR2 SYDVKM. V shed 7 bases, J shed 3 bases, and the junction held 7 bases outside the gene matches. The CDR3 covers 14 residues. The CDR3 here is CASITGGEVYEQYF. CDR3 nucleotides: TGTGCCAGCATCACAGGGGGCGAGGTCTACGAGCAGTACTTC. The full variable domain, with the rest looked up from reference TRBV28 and TRBJ2-7, is DVKVTQSSRYLVKRTGEKVFLECVQDMDHENMFWYRQDPGLGLRLIYFSYDVKMKEKGDIPEGYSVSREKKERFSLILESASTNQTSMYLCASITGGEVYEQYFGPGTRLTVT.